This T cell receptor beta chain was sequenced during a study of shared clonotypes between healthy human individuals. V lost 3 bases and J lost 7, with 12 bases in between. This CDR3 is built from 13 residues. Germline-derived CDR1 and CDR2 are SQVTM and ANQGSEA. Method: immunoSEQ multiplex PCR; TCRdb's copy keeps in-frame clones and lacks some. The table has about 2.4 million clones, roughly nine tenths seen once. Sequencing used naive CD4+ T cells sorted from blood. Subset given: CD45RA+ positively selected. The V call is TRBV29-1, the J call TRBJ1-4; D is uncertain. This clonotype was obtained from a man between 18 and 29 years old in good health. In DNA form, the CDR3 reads TGCAGCGTTGAGCCCGGGCCGGGTGAAAAACTGTTTTTT. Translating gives CSVEPGPGEKLFF.